The entry below describes one T cell receptor beta chain. The source of the sample is a study of blood T cell repertoires in COVID-19. Study-level information: Material from acute and convalescent COVID-19 was sourced from the United States, Italy and Spain. Nucleic acid was either cDNA or gDNA, and it came from T cells, B-cell-depleted T cells, or PBMCs.

TCRdb's table, derived via immunoSEQ multiplex PCR, lists solely in-frame clones and lacks some. Found here are around 85,000 clones, roughly 89% of them singletons; the top ten hold 0.9% to 1.5%. Living in under 30 US areas, the participants were between about 18 and 95 years of age. Sequences were obtained from PBMCs or T cells enriched from blood (not recorded which). The TCR was taken from a woman between 45 and 60 years old with acute COVID-19.

CDR3 amino acids: CASRSTGQGSYEQYF. CDR3 sequence (DNA): TGTGCCAGCAGGTCCACGGGACAGGGCTCCTACGAGCAGTACTTC. The rearrangement joins TRBV3-1 (or the pseudogene TRBV3-2) to TRBJ2-7, with 9 bases lining up with TRBD1. Germline V gene data show CDR1 as LGHDT and CDR2 as YNNKEL (reference sequence). V gave up 6 bases and J gave up 0 bases; unmatched junction bases: 6. The CDR3 loop spans 15 amino acids.